These 14 T cell receptor beta chains were all obtained from the same sample, sequenced in a study of blood T cell repertoires in COVID-19. TCRdb's copy holds only in-frame clones and misses some; the assay was immunoSEQ multiplex PCR. The sample records 430,000 or so clones, roughly 90% being singletons. Sequenced material: PBMCs or T cells enriched from blood (not recorded which). The receptor set was obtained from a woman aged 18 to 35 who had been exposed to COVID-19.

This chain joins TRBV5-4 and TRBJ2-7; 7 nucleotides match TRBD2. Trimming cost V 0 bases and J 9 bases; bases outside gene matches: 15. The CDR3 covers 16 residues. Germline-derived CDR1 and CDR2 are SGHNT and YYREEE (reference sequence). The CDR3, as DNA: TGTGCCAGCAGCTTGGCCGGGGTGGAGGGGAGGGACGGGCAGTACTTC. Amino acid sequence: CASSLAGVEGRDGQYF.

The CDR3 reads CASRTPGAGGNEQFF. The DNA for the CDR3 is TGTGCCAGCAGAACTCCAGGGGCGGGAGGCAATGAGCAGTTCTTC. The rearrangement links TRBV7-2 to TRBJ2-1; TRBD2 matches at 8 bases. Germline loops: CDR1 SGHTA, CDR2 FQGNSA. The CDR3 is 15 amino acids. J lost 6 bases, V lost 6 bases, and 10 bases had no gene match.

This chain connects TRBV28 to TRBJ2-7, with TRBD2 matching over 12 bases. V was pared by 5 bases and J by 3 bases, with 5 bases of the junction left unmatched. Germline CDR1 reads MDHEN; CDR2 reads SYDVKM. The CDR3 length is 15 residues. The chain's CDR3 is CASSRTSGIYYEQYF. For the CDR3, the DNA is TGTGCCAGCAGTCGGACTAGCGGGATTTACTACGAGCAGTACTTC.

The chain couples TRBV10-3 to TRBJ2-5; TRBD2 matches 13 bases. V lost 7 bases to trimming and J lost 4 bases; unmatched junction nucleotides: 6. The V gene's germline CDR1 is ENHRY and CDR2 SYGVKD. The CDR3 totals 15 residues. The CDR3 sequence: CAIIGTSGGGETQYF. The CDR3 DNA follows: TGTGCCATCATAGGAACTAGCGGGGGGGGAGAGACCCAGTACTTC.

The chain combines TRBV5-6 with TRBJ1-5; TRBD1 might be the D (5 bases). The CDR3 sequence is 17 residues long. Trimming took off 6 bases at V and 1 base at J, with 20 bases between the two ends. CDR1 is SGHDT and CDR2 is YYEEEE in the germline V gene. Written as DNA, the CDR3 is TGTGCCAGCACCCGATCCGGGAGCCAGGGCAGCAATCAGCCCCAGCATTTT. It translates to CASTRSGSQGSNQPQHF.

The rearrangement joins TRBV3-1 (or the pseudogene TRBV3-2) to TRBJ2-7; the D is unclear. Trimming stripped 4 bases from V and 3 bases from J, with 10 bases between. The germline V gene encodes CDR1 LGHDT and CDR2 YNNKEL (reference sequence). The CDR3 has 13 residues. CDR3: CASSRDPGYEQYF. For the CDR3, the DNA is TGTGCCAGCAGCCGAGACCCCGGCTACGAGCAGTACTTC.

The chain uses TRBV28 and TRBJ1-5; D not resolved. Germline assignment: CDR1 MDHEN and CDR2 SYDVKM. This CDR3 is 12 amino acids long. Trimming left V 7 bases short and J 4 bases short, with 8 bases between. Here the CDR3 DNA reads TGTGCCAGCACCCCCACAAATCAGCCCCAGCATTTT. It encodes CASTPTNQPQHF. The whole variable domain, remainder taken from reference TRBV28 and TRBJ1-5, is DVKVTQSSRYLVKRTGEKVFLECVQDMDHENMFWYRQDPGLGLRLIYFSYDVKMKEKGDIPEGYSVSREKKERFSLILESASTNQTSMYLCASTPTNQPQHFGDGTRLSIL.

The count of this clone is one. The chain recombines TRBV11-1 with TRBJ2-7; D not certain. The CDR3 has 12 amino acids. V shed 5 bases and J shed 1 base, with 6 bases lying between them. Germline V gives CDR1 SGHAT, CDR2 FQDESV (reference sequence). The CDR3 coding sequence is TGTGCCAGCAGCCACTATTCCTACGAGCAGTACTTC. It is translated as CASSHYSYEQYF.

V and J are TRBV1 and TRBJ2-4; the DNA was not compared with TRBD1, the D call given in the table. TRBV1 represents a pseudogene. The CDR3 consists of 22 residues. The CDR3 loop is CTSSQDWVYGQGARVDKNIQYF. DNA of the CDR3: TGCACCAGCAGCCAAGATTGGGTTTATGGACAGGGGGCGAGGGTGGACAAAAACATTCAGTACTTC.

This chain joins TRBV5-1 and TRBJ1-1; D gene uncertain. The CDR3 runs 15 residues. CDR1 and CDR2 (germline): SGHRS, YFSETQ. The V and J ends lost 0 bases and 4 bases respectively, with 13 bases between them. The CDR3 spells CASSLEGWERTEAFF. CDR3 coding DNA: TGCGCCAGCAGCTTGGAGGGTTGGGAGCGCACTGAAGCTTTCTTT.

This rearrangement joins TRBV7-3 to TRBJ1-6; 9 bases are shared with TRBD1. There are 18 residues in the CDR3. Trimming cost V 5 bases and J 7 bases; bases outside gene matches: 15. Germline loops: CDR1 SGHTA, CDR2 FQGTGA. CDR3 sequence (DNA): TGTGCCAGCAGCCCGGGCCCGGGACAGGGTAGGGGGAATTCACCCCTCCACTTT. Its translation is CASSPGPGQGRGNSPLHF.

The V and J genes are TRBV28 and TRBJ1-2, with 8 bases aligning to TRBD1. Germline V gives CDR1 MDHEN, CDR2 SYDVKM. The CDR3 has 18 amino acids. The junction had 19 bases not matched to a gene; V was cut back by 3 bases and J by 7 bases. DNA of the CDR3: TGTGCCAGCAGTTTTCTTTTTACGCCGGACAGGGAAGTGGGTGGCTACACCTTC. Its translation: CASSFLFTPDREVGGYTF.

This chain connects TRBV28 to TRBJ2-3; a weak D match, TRBD2 (6 bases). V was pared by 7 bases and J by 4 bases, with 24 bases between. The CDR3 totals 17 residues. In germline, CDR1 is MDHEN, CDR2 SYDVKM. The CDR3 DNA is TGTGCCAGCACCTTGGGAGGAGGATACGGGGAGTCAGATACGCAGTATTTT. This encodes CASTLGGGYGESDTQYF.

This rearrangement joins TRBV28 to TRBJ2-2; 8 nucleotides line up with TRBD1. The ends lost 5 bases at V and 5 bases at J; junction bases unmatched: 10. This CDR3 has 16 residues. Germline values: CDR1 MDHEN, CDR2 SYDVKM. The CDR3 DNA reads as TGTGCCAGCAGTCCGCCCGACAGGGGAGGAACCGGGGAGCTGTTTTTT. As protein: CASSPPDRGGTGELFF.